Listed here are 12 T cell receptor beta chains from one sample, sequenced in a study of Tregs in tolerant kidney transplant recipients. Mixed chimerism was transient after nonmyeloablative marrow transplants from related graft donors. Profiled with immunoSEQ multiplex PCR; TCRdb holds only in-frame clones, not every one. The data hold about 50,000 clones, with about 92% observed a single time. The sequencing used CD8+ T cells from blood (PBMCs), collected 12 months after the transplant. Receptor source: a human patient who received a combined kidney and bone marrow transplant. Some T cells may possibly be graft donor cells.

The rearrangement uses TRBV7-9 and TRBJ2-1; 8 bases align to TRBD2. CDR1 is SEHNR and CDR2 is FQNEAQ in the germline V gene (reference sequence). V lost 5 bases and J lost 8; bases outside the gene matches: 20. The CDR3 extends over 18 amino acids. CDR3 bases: TGTGCCAGCAGCACTCATCCTAGCGGGCCCTGGCCTGAGGATGAGCAGTTCTTC. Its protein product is CASSTHPSGPWPEDEQFF. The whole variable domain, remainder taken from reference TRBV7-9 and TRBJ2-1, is DTGVSQNPRHKITKRGQNVTFRCDPISEHNRLYWYRQTLGQGPEFLTYFQNEAQLEKSRLLSDRFSAERPKGSFSTLEIQRTEQGDSAMYLCASSTHPSGPWPEDEQFFGPGTRLTVL.

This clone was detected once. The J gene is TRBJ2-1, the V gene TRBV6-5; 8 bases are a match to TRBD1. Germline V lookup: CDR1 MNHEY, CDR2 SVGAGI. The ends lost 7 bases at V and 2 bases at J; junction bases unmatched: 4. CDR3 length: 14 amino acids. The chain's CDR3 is CASTPGGAYNEQFF. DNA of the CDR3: TGTGCCAGCACCCCAGGGGGCGCCTACAATGAGCAGTTCTTC.

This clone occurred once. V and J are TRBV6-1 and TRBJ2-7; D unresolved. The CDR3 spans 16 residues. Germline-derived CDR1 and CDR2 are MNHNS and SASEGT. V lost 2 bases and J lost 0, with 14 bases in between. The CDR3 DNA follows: TGTGCCAGCAGTGAAACGGAAGTTACAGACTCCTACGAGCAGTACTTC. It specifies CASSETEVTDSYEQYF.

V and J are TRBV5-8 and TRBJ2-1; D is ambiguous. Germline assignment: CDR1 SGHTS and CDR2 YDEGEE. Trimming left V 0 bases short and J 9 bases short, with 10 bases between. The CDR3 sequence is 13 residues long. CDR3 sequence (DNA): TGTGCCAGCAGCTTGGGTTTCGCCAGTGAGCAGTTCTTC. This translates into CASSLGFASEQFF.

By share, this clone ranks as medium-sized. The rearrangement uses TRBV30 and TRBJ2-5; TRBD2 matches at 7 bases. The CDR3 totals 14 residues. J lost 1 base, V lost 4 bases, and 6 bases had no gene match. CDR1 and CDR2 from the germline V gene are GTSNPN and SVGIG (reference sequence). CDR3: CAWTPTSAQETQYF. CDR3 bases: TGTGCCTGGACCCCCACTAGCGCCCAAGAGACCCAGTACTTC. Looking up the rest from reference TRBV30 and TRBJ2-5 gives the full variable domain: SQTIHQWPATLVQPVGSPLSLECTVEGTSNPNLYWYRQAAGRGLQLLFYSVGIGQISSEVPQNLSASRPQDRQFILSSKKLLLSDSGFYLCAWTPTSAQETQYFGPGTRLLVL.

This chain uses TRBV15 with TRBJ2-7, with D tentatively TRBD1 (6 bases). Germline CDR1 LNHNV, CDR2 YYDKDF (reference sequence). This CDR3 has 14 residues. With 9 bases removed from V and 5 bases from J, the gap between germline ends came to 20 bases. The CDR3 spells CATAGRQDLNEQYF. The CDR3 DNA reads TGTGCCACGGCTGGGAGACAGGACTTAAACGAGCAGTACTTC. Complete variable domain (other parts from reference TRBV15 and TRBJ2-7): DAMVIQNPRYQVTQFGKPVTLSCSQTLNHNVMYWYQQKSSQAPKLLFHYYDKDFNNEADTPDNFQSRRPNTSFCFLDIRSPGLGDTAMYLCATAGRQDLNEQYFGPGTRLTVT.

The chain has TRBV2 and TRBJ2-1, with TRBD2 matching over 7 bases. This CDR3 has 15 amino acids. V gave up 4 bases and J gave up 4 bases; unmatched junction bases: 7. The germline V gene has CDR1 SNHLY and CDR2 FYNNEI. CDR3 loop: CASSVSASGYNEQFF. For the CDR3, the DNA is TGTGCCAGCAGTGTATCGGCTAGCGGATACAATGAGCAGTTCTTC.

The CDR3 region is CASRHGLAGDGVGELFF. The CDR3 nucleotides read TGTGCCAGCCGTCACGGCCTAGCGGGAGATGGGGTCGGGGAGCTGTTTTTT. The chain couples TRBV7-2 to TRBJ2-2, with 10 bases aligning to TRBD2. CDR1 and CDR2 from the germline V gene are SGHTA and FQGNSA. The CDR3 is 17 residues long. V gave up 8 bases and J gave up 7 bases; unmatched junction bases: 16.

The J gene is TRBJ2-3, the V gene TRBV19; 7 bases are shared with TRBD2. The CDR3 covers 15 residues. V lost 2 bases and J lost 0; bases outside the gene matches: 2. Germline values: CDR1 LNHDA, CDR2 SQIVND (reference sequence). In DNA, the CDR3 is TGTGCCAGTAGTATACTAGCGGTTAGCACAGATACGCAGTATTTT. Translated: CASSILAVSTDTQYF.

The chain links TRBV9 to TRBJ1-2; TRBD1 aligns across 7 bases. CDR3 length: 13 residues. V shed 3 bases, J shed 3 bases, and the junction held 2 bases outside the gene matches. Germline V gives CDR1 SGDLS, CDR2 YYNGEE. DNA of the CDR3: TGTGCCAGCAGCGCCACAGGGGACTATGGCTACACCTTC. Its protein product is CASSATGDYGYTF.

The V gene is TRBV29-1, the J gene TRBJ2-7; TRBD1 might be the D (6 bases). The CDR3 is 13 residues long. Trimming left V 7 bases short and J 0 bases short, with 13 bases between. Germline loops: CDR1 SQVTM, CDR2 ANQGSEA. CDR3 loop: CSALQGSSYEQYF. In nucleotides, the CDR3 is TGCAGCGCCCTACAGGGATCCTCCTACGAGCAGTACTTC.

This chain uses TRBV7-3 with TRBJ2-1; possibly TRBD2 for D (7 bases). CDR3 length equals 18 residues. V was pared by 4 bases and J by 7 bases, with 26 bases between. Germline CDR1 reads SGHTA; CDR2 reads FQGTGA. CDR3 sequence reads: CASSSLGSKGGPINEQFF. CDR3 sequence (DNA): TGTGCCAGCAGCTCCCTAGGGTCTAAGGGGGGGCCAATAAATGAGCAGTTCTTC.